A selection of T cell receptor beta chains follows, all from one sample in a study of MAIT cells during Salmonella Paratyphi A infection. From the 5' RACE reads, TCRdb called clonotypes with MiXCR, one entry per CDR3 protein. This table holds approximately 540 distinct CDR3 sequences, about two fifths found once. The sequencing here drew on MAIT cells from blood, taken at the last sampling point of the challenge study. The receptors stem from a person aged 18 to 75 who was deliberately infected with Salmonella Paratyphi A in a paratyphoid fever challenge study. CDR3s include the opening cysteine and the closing phenylalanine or tryptophan. Each record gives: J gene, D gene, V gene, clone size, CDR3 protein, CDR3 DNA. The D gene is left open where the match is weak. Expanded clones get a size class; other rows say once, few or many, or leave the size out.

TRBJ2-5	.	TRBV12-3/TRBV12-4	.	CASSSPRIEETQYF	TGTGCCAGCAGTTCCCCCCGGATTGAAGAGACCCAGTACTTC
TRBJ2-2	.	TRBV11-2	.	CASGYGVGTGELFF	TGTGCCAGCGGTTACGGGGTTGGCACCGGGGAGCTGTTTTTT
TRBJ2-2	.	TRBV10-2	few	CASSERDTGELFF	TGCGCCAGCAGTGAGCGGGACACCGGGGAGCTGTTTTTT
TRBJ2-1	TRBD2	TRBV20-1	medium-sized	CSARDLTSGYNEQFF	TGCAGTGCTAGAGATCTGACTAGCGGTTACAATGAGCAGTTCTTC
TRBJ2-3	TRBD2	TRBV20-1	.	CSAPSDLAGVIDTQYF	TGCAGTGCCCCGAGCGACTTAGCGGGAGTAATAGATACGCAGTATTTT
TRBJ2-1	TRBD2	TRBV20-1	large	CSARDSREGLYEQFF	TGCAGTGCTAGAGACTCGCGGGAGGGCCTCTATGAGCAGTTCTTC
TRBJ2-2	TRBD1	TRBV20-1	few	CSASLGTGETGELFF	TGCAGTGCTAGCCTCGGGACAGGGGAAACCGGGGAGCTGTTTTTT
TRBJ2-1	TRBD2	TRBV29-1	.	CRSGGAGDYNEQFF	TGCCGCAGTGGGGGAGCGGGAGACTACAATGAGCAGTTCTTC
TRBJ2-7	TRBD2	TRBV20-1	medium-sized	CSARGLAGDFTYEQYF	TGCAGTGCCCGGGGCCTAGCGGGGGATTTTACCTACGAGCAGTACTTC
TRBJ1-4	.	TRBV24-1	.	CATSDRTRINEKLFF	TGTGCCACCAGTGATAGGACGCGCATTAATGAAAAACTGTTTTTT
TRBJ2-1	TRBD2	TRBV6-4	once	CASSDGLAGSYNEQFF	TGTGCCAGCAGTGATGGACTAGCGGGGTCCTACAATGAGCAGTTCTTC